This is a list of T cell receptor beta chains from one sample in a study of blood T cell repertoires in COVID-19. Some clones are missing from TCRdb's copy, which holds only in-frame ones; the method was immunoSEQ multiplex PCR. The sample includes more than 150,000 clones, roughly 80% of them seen just once. Sequencing used PBMCs or T cells enriched from blood (not recorded which). All receptors derive from a man aged 35-49 years who had recovered from COVID-19. The CDR3 runs from the conserved cysteine through the conserved F or W. A D gene is named only where the DNA matches it firmly. The listing skips clone size in some rows; elsewhere it reads once, few, many or a size class.

size,D,V,J,CDR3,DNA
NA,TRBD1,TRBV28,TRBJ1-5,CASRTGTVGNQPQHF,TGTGCCAGCCGGACAGGGACTGTGGGCAATCAGCCCCAGCATTTT
NA,TRBD2,TRBV28,TRBJ2-7,CASSLVRTSGFYEQYF,TGTGCCAGCAGTCTAGTCCGGACTAGCGGGTTCTACGAGCAGTACTTC
NA,NA,TRBV9,TRBJ2-1,CASSLSGRVYYNEQFF,TGTGCCAGCAGCTTGAGCGGGCGGGTTTATTACAATGAGCAGTTCTTC
NA,TRBD1,TRBV5-1,TRBJ1-2,CASSLTGGPLSYTF,TGCGCCAGCAGCTTGACAGGGGGCCCTCTAAGCTACACCTTC
NA,TRBD1,TRBV27,TRBJ2-5,CASSMGQGGGTQYF,TGTGCCAGCAGTATGGGACAGGGAGGGGGGACCCAGTACTTC
NA,NA,TRBV7-9,TRBJ2-6,CASSTSSGANVLTF,TGTGCCAGCAGCACGAGCTCTGGGGCCAACGTCCTGACTTTC
once,TRBD2,TRBV11-1,TRBJ2-1,CASSPRYQRLAGEQFF,TGTGCCAGCAGCCCACGCTATCAACGACTAGCTGGTGAGCAGTTCTTC
NA,NA,TRBV5-1,TRBJ1-2,CASGAEGFYGYTF,TGCGCCAGCGGGGCGGAGGGGTTCTATGGCTACACCTTC
NA,TRBD1,TRBV6-2/TRBV6-3,TRBJ1-5,CASSVDRREPSNQPQHF,TGTGCCAGCAGTGTGGACAGGAGAGAACCTAGCAATCAGCCCCAGCATTTT
NA,NA,TRBV5-1,TRBJ1-3,CASSLQGGGNTIYF,TGCGCCAGCAGCTTACAGGGTGGTGGAAACACCATATATTTT
once,NA,TRBV9,TRBJ2-5,CASSLKDTGQETQYF,TGTGCCAGCAGCCTAAAGGACACTGGCCAAGAGACCCAGTACTTC
NA,NA,TRBV6-2/TRBV6-3,TRBJ1-2,CASSYSSRGANYGYTF,TGTGCCAGCAGTTACTCGAGCAGGGGAGCTAACTATGGCTACACCTTC
NA,TRBD1,TRBV9,TRBJ1-2,CASSVAGGQGFGYTF,TGTGCCAGCAGCGTAGCTGGGGGACAGGGTTTTGGCTACACCTTC
NA,NA,TRBV24-1,TRBJ2-3,CATTDSDTQYF,TGTGCCACCACCGACTCAGATACGCAGTATTTT
NA,TRBD2,TRBV28,TRBJ2-1,CASSLGLAGVRYNEQFF,TGTGCCAGCAGTCTCGGACTAGCGGGAGTGAGATACAATGAGCAGTTCTTC
NA,NA,TRBV7-2,TRBJ2-1,CASSPRTLNSSYNEQFF,TGTGCCAGCAGCCCCCGGACTCTTAACAGCTCCTACAATGAGCAGTTCTTC
NA,NA,TRBV11-1,TRBJ2-2,CASSLRLLQNTGELFF,TGTGCCAGCAGCTTGCGCCTCCTCCAGAACACCGGGGAGCTGTTTTTT
NA,NA,TRBV7-9,TRBJ1-1,CASSPDSGTEAFF,TGTGCCAGCAGCCCGGACTCTGGCACTGAAGCTTTCTTT
once,NA,TRBV15,TRBJ2-3,CATSRGGLDTQYF,TGTGCCACCAGCAGAGGAGGGCTTGATACGCAGTATTTT
NA,TRBD2,TRBV5-4,TRBJ2-3,CASSRTSGERDTQYF,TGTGCCAGCAGCCGGACTAGCGGAGAAAGAGATACGCAGTATTTT
many,NA,TRBV5-5,TRBJ2-3,CASSLAYGSPADTQYF,TGTGCCAGCAGCTTAGCTTATGGGAGTCCGGCAGATACGCAGTATTTT
once,NA,TRBV19,TRBJ2-1,CASSGWTAYNEQFF,TGTGCCAGTAGTGGTTGGACAGCCTACAATGAGCAGTTCTTC
NA,TRBD1,TRBV19,TRBJ2-2,CASSRGQGTGELFF,TGTGCCAGTAGTAGAGGACAGGGCACCGGGGAGCTGTTTTTT
NA,TRBD1,TRBV5-4,TRBJ2-1,CASSSGQPSYNEQFF,TGTGCCAGCAGCTCGGGACAGCCCTCCTACAATGAGCAGTTCTTC
NA,NA,TRBV6-2/TRBV6-3,TRBJ1-1,CASSQYRETEAFF,TGTGCCAGCAGTCAATACAGGGAAACTGAAGCTTTCTTT
NA,TRBD1,TRBV5-1,TRBJ1-5,CASSPGTEDQPQHF,TGCGCCAGCAGCCCGGGGACAGAAGATCAGCCCCAGCATTTT
NA,TRBD1,TRBV19,TRBJ1-1,CASSMGQRTEAFF,TGTGCCAGTAGTATGGGACAGAGAACTGAAGCTTTCTTT
NA,NA,TRBV19,TRBJ1-2,CASSIEGQSPGYTF,TGTGCCAGTAGTATAGAGGGGCAGTCACCTGGCTACACCTTC
NA,NA,TRBV4-3,TRBJ1-2,CASSPQVVAGNYGYTF,TGCGCCAGCAGCCCCCAGGTGGTGGCAGGCAACTATGGCTACACCTTC
NA,NA,TRBV6-9,TRBJ1-3,CASSSPGLLISGNTIYF,TGTGCCAGCAGTTCCCCGGGTTTGCTGATCTCTGGAAACACCATATATTTT
NA,TRBD1,TRBV18,TRBJ2-2,CASSRDRVTGELFF,TGTGCCAGCTCACGGGACAGGGTCACCGGGGAGCTGTTTTTT
NA,TRBD1,TRBV15,TRBJ1-4,CATSRTTGGVLWTNEKLFF,TGTGCCACCAGCCGTACTACAGGGGGAGTTTTGTGGACTAATGAAAAACTGTTTTTT
few,NA,TRBV7-9,TRBJ2-1,CASSLTGFDEQFF,TGTGCCAGCAGCTTAACAGGTTTCGATGAGCAGTTCTTC
NA,NA,TRBV28,TRBJ2-3,CASRSPGFTDTQYF,TGTGCCAGCAGATCCCCCGGGTTTACAGATACGCAGTATTTT
NA,TRBD2,TRBV18,TRBJ2-7,CASSPPGLAGNGEQYF,TGTGCCAGCTCACCCCCAGGACTAGCGGGAAATGGGGAGCAGTACTTC
NA,NA,TRBV21-1,TRBJ2-4,CASSKVPRLAKNIQYF,TGTGCCAGCAGCAAAGTTCCGCGCCTAGCCAAAAACATTCAGTACTTC
NA,TRBD1,TRBV18,TRBJ2-5,CASSRQGAREETQYF,TGTGCCAGCTCACGACAGGGGGCGCGTGAAGAGACCCAGTACTTC
NA,NA,TRBV4-1,TRBJ2-1,CASSQDSKVYSSAERQFF,TGCGCCAGCAGCCAAGATTCGAAAGTCTATTCGAGTGCGGAGAGGCAGTTCTTC
NA,NA,TRBV12-3/TRBV12-4,TRBJ1-2,CASTQQGYGYTF,TGTGCCAGCACTCAACAGGGCTATGGCTACACCTTC
once,NA,TRBV19,TRBJ1-1,CASSKGDTEAFF,TGTGCCAGTAGTAAGGGAGACACTGAAGCTTTCTTT
few,NA,TRBV7-2,TRBJ1-1,CASRLDGNTEAFF,TGTGCCAGCAGGCTAGACGGGAACACTGAAGCTTTCTTT
NA,TRBD1,TRBV19,TRBJ1-4,CASDRGGTNEKLFF,TGTGCCAGCGACAGGGGGGGAACTAATGAAAAACTGTTTTTT
NA,TRBD2,TRBV4-3,TRBJ2-3,CASSQEISGRIDTDTQYF,TGCGCCAGCAGCCAAGAGATAAGCGGGAGGATAGACACAGATACGCAGTATTTT
NA,TRBD1,TRBV2,TRBJ2-5,CASGSILTGIQETQYF,TGTGCCAGCGGTAGTATTCTGACAGGGATCCAAGAGACCCAGTACTTC
once,TRBD2,TRBV7-2,TRBJ2-5,CASSLGTGLAGDSQYF,TGTGCCAGCAGCTTAGGGACAGGTCTAGCGGGAGACTCCCAGTACTTC
once,NA,TRBV30,TRBJ1-5,CAWSVSLLAVQHF,NA
once,TRBD2,TRBV7-6,TRBJ2-3,CASSLGGLAVTDTQYF,TGTGCCAGCAGCTTAGGGGGACTAGCGGTTACAGATACGCAGTATTTT
NA,NA,TRBV4-1,TRBJ2-2,CASSNPETRVANTGELFF,TGCGCCAGCAGCAACCCGGAAACCAGGGTTGCGAACACCGGGGAGCTGTTTTTT
NA,TRBD1,TRBV30,TRBJ2-7,CAWNQGASYEQYF,TGTGCCTGGAATCAGGGGGCTTCCTACGAGCAGTACTTC
NA,NA,TRBV7-8,TRBJ2-5,CASSLWGGTQYF,TGTGCCAGCAGCCTCTGGGGAGGGACCCAGTACTTC